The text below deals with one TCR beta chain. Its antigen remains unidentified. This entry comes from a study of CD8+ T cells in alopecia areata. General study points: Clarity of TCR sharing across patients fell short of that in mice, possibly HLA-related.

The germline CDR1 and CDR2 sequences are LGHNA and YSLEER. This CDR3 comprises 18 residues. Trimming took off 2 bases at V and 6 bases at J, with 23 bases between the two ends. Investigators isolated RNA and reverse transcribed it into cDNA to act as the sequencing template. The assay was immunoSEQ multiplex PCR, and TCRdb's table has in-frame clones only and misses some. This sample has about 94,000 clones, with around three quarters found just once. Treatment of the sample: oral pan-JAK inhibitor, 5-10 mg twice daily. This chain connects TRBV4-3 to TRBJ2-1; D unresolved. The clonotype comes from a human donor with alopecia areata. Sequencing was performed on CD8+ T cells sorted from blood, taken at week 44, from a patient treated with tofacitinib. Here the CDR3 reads CASSQSIRWDLRVNEQFF. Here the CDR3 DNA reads TGCGCCAGCAGCCAATCCATACGCTGGGATTTACGGGTCAATGAGCAGTTCTTC.